This TCR beta chain is from a study of blood T cell repertoires in COVID-19. The overall study: The United States, Italy and Spain supplied acute and convalescent COVID-19 samples. Sources were T cells, B-cell-depleted T cells, or PBMCs; the material itself was cDNA or gDNA.

Germline-derived CDR1 and CDR2 are SGHTA and FQGTGA. This CDR3 has 15 amino acids. Deletions cut 6 bases from V and 3 bases from J, with 17 bases between. The data were produced by immunoSEQ multiplex PCR, yet TCRdb's version contains in-frame clones alone and is incomplete. The sample lists fewer than 150,000 clones, about 80% seen once, with roughly 5.6% in the top ten. This rearrangement joins TRBV7-3 to TRBJ1-2; D may be TRBD1 (5 bases). This clonotype originated in an older man with acute or convalescent COVID-19. The sequenced material came from peripheral blood. The chain's CDR3 is CASRQGPSRDYGYTF. The CDR3 DNA is TGTGCCAGCAGACAAGGACCAAGCAGGGACTATGGCTACACCTTC.